The entry below gives a single T cell receptor (beta chain) sequence along with its context. Its target is unknown. This specimen comes from a study of blood T cells in healthy people across ages. Whole-study results and caveats: Donor CMV infection status was unknown, possibly confounding age-related changes in expanded clonotypes. A greater number of naive CD4+ cells and higher diversity distinguished long-lived donors from aged donors.

A second PCR, run for roughly 7 to 11 cycles, used a sample-barcoded 5' primer plus a J-beta primer mix. Using its own MiXCR run on the 5' RACE reads, TCRdb lists one record per CDR3 protein. The sample yields over 450,000 distinct CDR3 sequences, around 24% seen once. CDR1 is DFQATT and CDR2 is SNEGSKA in the germline V gene (reference sequence). This CDR3 comprises 14 residues. Trimming removed 6 bases from V and 2 bases from J, with 13 bases in between. This sample was shared with a second study, whose subject was T cells of mothers and their children.

V is TRBV20-1 and J is TRBJ1-4; D is perhaps TRBD1 (5 bases). This TCR was sampled from a boy aged 10-17 years in good health. Sequenced: blood. The CDR3 DNA follows: TGCAGTGCCCCACCGGGGCAGACTAATGAAAAACTGTTTTTT. It translates to CSAPPGQTNEKLFF.